The rows below give T cell receptor beta chains drawn from one sample of a study of blood T cell repertoires in COVID-19. TCRdb keeps only in-frame clones here, not all; method: immunoSEQ multiplex PCR. Of about 100,000 clones in the sample, approximately 87% were seen once. The sequenced material came from peripheral blood. Receptor source: a human donor in a cohort sampled during active COVID-19. The CDR3 runs from the conserved cysteine through the conserved F or W. The D gene is left open where the match is weak. Not all rows give a size; the values are once, few, many and, for expanded clones, a class.

-,TRBV10-3,TRBJ1-2,-,TGTGCCATCAGTGAGGCCAGGGGATTTGTTGGCTACACCTTC,CAISEARGFVGYTF
-,TRBV6-1,TRBJ2-3,-,TGTGCCAGCATCAGGGGTCAACAACGGGGCGATACGCAGTATTTT,CASIRGQQRGDTQYF
-,TRBV30,TRBJ1-2,-,TGTGCCTGGAGCGGGACGGGGGGTTTCGGCTACACCTTC,CAWSGTGGFGYTF
TRBD2,TRBV15,TRBJ2-1,-,TGTGCCACCAGCAGAGGGACTAGCGGGAGTCTTGAGCAGTTCTTC,CATSRGTSGSLEQFF
-,TRBV2,TRBJ1-2,-,TGTGCCAGCAGTGAAAGCGCCTGGGACTATGGCTACACCTTC,CASSESAWDYGYTF
-,TRBV5-1,TRBJ1-5,-,TGCGCCAGCAGCCCGGGCCAGGGAAGCAATCAGCCCCAGCATTTT,CASSPGQGSNQPQHF
-,TRBV7-9,TRBJ2-7,once,TGTGCCAGCAGCCTCGGGTCAATTTACGAGCAGTACTTC,CASSLGSIYEQYF
-,TRBV19,TRBJ1-6,-,TGTGCCAGTAGCGACAGGCCCAATTCACCCCTCCACTTT,CASSDRPNSPLHF
-,TRBV12-3/TRBV12-4,TRBJ1-5,-,TGTGCCAGCACCGCCCGCGAGTTGCAGCCCCAGCATTTT,CASTARELQPQHF
TRBD2,TRBV11-2,TRBJ2-5,-,TGTGCCAGCAGCTTAGCGGGGGGGCGACAAGAGACCCAGTACTTC,CASSLAGGRQETQYF
TRBD1,TRBV6-5,TRBJ1-1,-,TGTGCCAGCACCCCGGGACAGGGATATGAAGCTTTCTTT,CASTPGQGYEAFF
-,TRBV5-1,TRBJ2-1,-,TGCGCCAGCAGCTTGTTATTTGGGAGCTCCTACAATGAGCAGTTCTTC,CASSLLFGSSYNEQFF
-,TRBV14,TRBJ1-1,-,TGTGCCAGCAGCCAAGACATAGCCAGGGCCGCTTTCTTT,CASSQDIARAAFF
-,TRBV6-5,TRBJ2-7,-,TGTGCCAGCAGGACTAGTGGTTTCCCATCCTACGAGCAGTACTTC,CASRTSGFPSYEQYF